A selection of T cell receptor beta chains follows, all from one sample in a study of PD-L1 blockade in urothelial cancer. The method was immunoSEQ multiplex PCR; TCRdb's version includes in-frame clones alone and lacks a portion of them. Of roughly 29,000 clones listed, roughly 84% are singletons. Specimen: PBMCs, collected around atezolizumab (anti-PD-L1) treatment. The receptors come from an older man with urothelial cancer. CDR3s include the opening cysteine and the closing phenylalanine or tryptophan. The order of the fields is J gene, V gene, CDR3 protein.

j_gene: TRBJ2-3; v_gene: TRBV4-3; CDR3aa: CASSQELLAGAPDTQYF
j_gene: TRBJ1-1; v_gene: TRBV7-9; CDR3aa: CASSNQGAYTEAFF
j_gene: TRBJ1-1; v_gene: TRBV7-8; CDR3aa: CASSFRIAAEAFF
j_gene: TRBJ2-7; v_gene: TRBV18; CDR3aa: CASSPFSGNQNYEQYF
j_gene: TRBJ2-2; v_gene: TRBV9; CDR3aa: CASSVSGADTGELFF
j_gene: TRBJ2-1; v_gene: TRBV7-6; CDR3aa: CASSSSVAGYNEQFF
j_gene: TRBJ2-1; v_gene: TRBV7-2; CDR3aa: CASSSSGTGYNEQFF
j_gene: TRBJ2-2; v_gene: TRBV9; CDR3aa: CASSVATGSNTGELFF
j_gene: TRBJ1-2; v_gene: TRBV4-2; CDR3aa: CASSQDPGSSGGYTF
j_gene: TRBJ2-3; v_gene: TRBV30; CDR3aa: CAWSRSGGTDTQYF
j_gene: TRBJ2-7; v_gene: TRBV7-6; CDR3aa: CASSNTGYEQYF